The 22 T cell receptor beta chains below come from one sample, sequenced in a study of blood T cells in healthy people across ages (dated by TCRdb to between 2014 and 2016). Library generation was performed with 5' RACE. The instrument was an Illumina HiSeq 2500. A second about 7 to 11 cycle PCR used a sample-barcoded 5' primer and a J-beta primer mix. The public reads were reprocessed in TCRdb via fastp at Q25 and MiXCR, keeping in-frame beta chains. Identical CDR3 protein sequences are pooled into one entry, listed with their most common genes and DNA. Recorded for this sample are just under 900,000 distinct CDR3 sequences; 29% of them occurred a single time. The ten largest make up approximately 15% of the sample. Sequencing input: blood. These receptors were collected from a woman older than 75 in good health.

About this clonotype: One junction end disagrees with the germline gene, perhaps due to a read error. V usage is TRBV5-1 and J usage is TRBJ2-6, with D possibly being TRBD1 (5 bases). Germline CDR1 reads SGHRS; CDR2 reads YFSETQ. CDR3 length: 16 residues. The CDR3 region has the DNA TGCGCCAGCAGCCAAGACAGACGCTCTGGGGCCAACGTCCGGACTTTC. This gives the protein CASSQDRRSGANVRTF.

Turning to this clonotype: The conserved final phenylalanine or tryptophan is absent from the CDR3, which likely points to a read error. The CDR3 reads CASKPGLSTDTQYL. The CDR3 nucleotides are TGTGCCAGCAAACCGGGACTCAGCACAGATACGCAGTATTTG. This rearrangement joins TRBV6-4 to TRBJ2-3; possible D gene TRBD2, 6 bases. V was cut by 7 bases and J by 0 bases, with 11 bases left in between. Per germline, CDR1 MRHNA and CDR2 SNTAGT. CDR3 size: 14 residues.

This clonotype occurred many times. The chain carries TRBV4-3 and TRBJ2-1; tentative D call: TRBD2 (6 bases). V dropped 0 bases and J dropped 3 bases, with 12 bases sitting between them. Germline V gene lookup returns CDR1 LGHNA and CDR2 YSLEER. There are 16 residues in the CDR3. CDR3 protein: CASSQEGGARYNEQFF. The CDR3 DNA reads TGCGCCAGCAGCCAAGAAGGCGGGGCTCGCTACAATGAGCAGTTCTTC.

Ten or more counts support this clonotype. The chain is built from TRBV5-5 and TRBJ2-5; TRBD2 aligns across 13 bases. Germline V lookup: CDR1 SGHKS, CDR2 YYEKEE (reference sequence). V trimming: 4 bases; J trimming: 1 base; junction bases outside the gene matches: 10. The CDR3 covers 18 residues. Here the CDR3 reads CASSPPQGLAGAQETQYF. The DNA of the CDR3 is TGTGCCAGCAGCCCCCCCCAAGGACTAGCGGGGGCCCAAGAGACCCAGTACTTC. Combining the CDR3 with reference TRBV5-5 and TRBJ2-5 gives the whole variable domain DAGVTQSPTHLIKTRGQQVTLRCSPISGHKSVSWYQQVLGQGPQFIFQYYEKEERGRGNFPDRFSARQFPNYSSELNVNALLLGDSALYLCASSPPQGLAGAQETQYFGPGTRLLVL.

This clonotype was counted a single time. A single base separates this from a much larger clone, so it may be a read error. The chain links TRBV6-6 to TRBJ2-1, with a weak D call TRBD1 (6 bases). Trimming took off 2 bases at V and 6 bases at J, with 14 bases between the two ends. This CDR3 contains 15 residues. From germline, CDR1 is MNHNY and CDR2 SVGAGI (reference sequence). The CDR3 loop is CASSYRGYPGNEQFF. The CDR3, as DNA: TGTGCCAGCAGTTACAGGGGGTACCCCGGCAATGAGCAGTTCTTC.

This clonotype was seen at least ten times. The V call is TRBV29-1, the J call TRBJ2-3, with D tentatively TRBD2 (6 bases). Germline V gives CDR1 SQVTM, CDR2 ANQGSEA. CDR3 length: 13 residues. Trimming shortened V by 7 bases and J by 0 bases, and 11 bases separated the two germline ends. The CDR3 reads CSAEEGSTDTQYF. The CDR3 DNA follows: TGCAGCGCTGAGGAGGGAAGCACAGATACGCAGTATTTT.

About this clonotype itself: It may be a read error: a sequence one base away is much more abundant. V is TRBV6-2 or TRBV6-3 and J is TRBJ2-7, with a tentative D call TRBD2 (5 bases). This CDR3 comprises 14 residues. In germline, CDR1 is MNHEY, CDR2 SVGEGT. DNA for the CDR3: TGTGCCAACAGTTCCGGGATAGTTATCTACGAGCAGTACTTC. It yields the protein CANSSGIVIYEQYF.

The chain recombines TRBV20-1 with TRBJ2-1; D is perhaps TRBD1 (6 bases). V lost 0 bases and J lost 3, with 15 bases in between. The germline gives CDR1 DFQATT, CDR2 SNEGSKA (reference sequence). This CDR3 has 16 residues. The CDR3 protein is CSARDAQQGFYNEQFF. In nucleotides, the CDR3 is TGCAGTGCTAGAGACGCCCAACAGGGATTCTACAATGAGCAGTTCTTC.

This clonotype was detected ten times or more. The chain combines TRBV7-8 with TRBJ2-7; 9 bases line up with TRBD1. The CDR3 sequence is 15 residues long. The V and J ends lost 5 bases and 1 base, in that order; junction bases with no gene match: 6. Germline CDR1 reads SGHVS; CDR2 reads FQNEAQ. This CDR3 is CASSPQGALSYEQYF. In DNA, the CDR3 is TGTGCCAGCAGCCCACAGGGGGCTCTATCCTACGAGCAGTACTTC.

This clonotype was seen a handful of times. The chain uses TRBV11-2 and TRBJ1-1; D is ambiguous. Between the trimmed V and J ends, which lost 2 bases and 0 bases, there was a span of 16 bases. The germline V gene has CDR1 SGHAT and CDR2 FQNNGV. CDR3 size: 17 residues. CDR3 nucleotide sequence: TGTGCCAGCAGCTTACCCCTCCGTCTTGGATTGAACACTGAAGCTTTCTTT. Protein sequence: CASSLPLRLGLNTEAFF.

The chain couples TRBV6-2 or TRBV6-3 to TRBJ2-4; 9 nucleotides match TRBD1. CDR3 size: 16 residues. From germline, CDR1 is MNHEY and CDR2 SVGEGT. Trimming at V came to 2 bases and at J to 13 bases, leaving 15 bases not matched to a gene. The CDR3 coding sequence is TGTGCCAGCAGTTACCCATTGACAGGGGGAGGCAATGAGCAGTACTTC. It encodes CASSYPLTGGGNEQYF.

The chain joins TRBV20-1 to TRBJ2-3; the D gene is possibly TRBD2 (6 bases). The CDR3 is 14 residues long. Germline V gene lookup returns CDR1 DFQATT and CDR2 SNEGSKA (reference sequence). V gave up 8 bases and J gave up 2 bases, with 17 bases separating them. CDR3 DNA sequence: TGCAGTACTGTATTTAGCGGCCACACAGATACGCAGTATTTT. Translated: CSTVFSGHTDTQYF.

The chain carries TRBV6-2 or TRBV6-3 and TRBJ1-1; 8 bases line up with TRBD1. V trimming: 6 bases; J trimming: 10 bases; junction bases outside the gene matches: 16. CDR3 length: 15 residues. Germline V gene data show CDR1 as MNHEY and CDR2 as SVGEGT. CDR3 DNA: TGTGCCAGCAGCCAGACAGGGGCGCTGGGGAGTGGAGCTTTCTTT. It codes for CASSQTGALGSGAFF.

On this clonotype itself: Given a much more abundant clone one base away, this may be a read error. The rearrangement joins TRBV12-3 or TRBV12-4 to TRBJ2-7; D is unresolved. The CDR3 extends over 11 amino acids. The V gene lost 9 bases and the J gene lost 7 bases, with 13 bases spanning the gap. The DNA for the CDR3 is TGTGCCAGTAGACAAACTGTTGAGCAGTACTTC. Translation: CASRQTVEQYF.

This clonotype was picked up many times. The chain combines TRBV15 with TRBJ2-1; 9 positions agree with TRBD1. The CDR3 spans 15 residues. Germline-derived CDR1 and CDR2 are LNHNV and YYDKDF (reference sequence). V shed 2 bases and J 5 bases; nucleotides not matched to a gene: 4. CDR3 in DNA: TGTGCCACCAGCAGACAAGGACAGGGGAACAATGAGCAGTTCTTC. Its protein product is CATSRQGQGNNEQFF.

The CDR3 DNA is TGTGCCACCAGTGCCCCCGCGGGGGGAGGGGCAGATACGCAGTATTTT. Its protein is CATSAPAGGGADTQYF. The chain joins TRBV24-1 to TRBJ2-3; 8 nucleotides match TRBD2. This CDR3 is 16 amino acids long. After removal of 5 bases from V and 4 bases from J, the junction contained 10 bases not matched to a gene. CDR1 and CDR2 (germline): KGHDR, SFDVKD.

The chain recombines TRBV4-1 with TRBJ2-4, with TRBD1 identical over 8 bases. This CDR3 contains 12 residues. The germline V gene encodes CDR1 MGHRA and CDR2 YSYEKL. The V gene end was trimmed by 4 bases and the J gene end by 15 bases; junction bases not matched to a gene: 8. The CDR3 region has the DNA TGCGCCAGCAGCCTAGGGACAGGAGTACGGTACTTC. This sequence encodes CASSLGTGVRYF.

J is TRBJ1-2 and V is TRBV10-3; a possible D gene is TRBD1 (5 bases). The germline gives CDR1 ENHRY, CDR2 SYGVKD. The V and J ends lost 8 bases and 7 bases respectively, with 20 bases between them. The CDR3 loop spans 14 amino acids. The CDR3 reads CAILREGLSSGYTF. DNA for the CDR3: TGTGCCATCCTGAGGGAGGGACTCTCTAGTGGCTACACCTTC.

This clonotype has at least ten counts. The chain joins TRBV4-1 to TRBJ1-6; D unresolved. The CDR3 runs to 17 residues. V shed 1 base and J shed 6 bases, with 16 bases lying between them. From germline, CDR1 is MGHRA and CDR2 YSYEKL. In DNA, the CDR3 is TGCGCCAGCAGCCAAGCGCCGGGGAGCACGGGTAATTCACCCCTCCACTTT. Protein product: CASSQAPGSTGNSPLHF.

This clonotype was observed many times. V and J are TRBV6-2 or TRBV6-3 and TRBJ2-7; D unclear. Germline V gene sequence: CDR1 MNHEY, CDR2 SVGEGT. V gave up 2 bases and J gave up 2 bases, with 10 bases separating them. The CDR3 sequence is 14 residues long. In nucleotides, the CDR3 is TGTGCCAGCAGTTACGGGGTGCTACCCTACGAGCAGTACTTC. Amino acid sequence: CASSYGVLPYEQYF.

As regards this clonotype: One base away lies a much larger clone, so this may be a sequencing read error. The chain uses TRBV5-1 and TRBJ2-4, with TRBD2 as a possible D gene (5 bases). The CDR3 is made up of 15 amino acids. CDR1 and CDR2 from the germline V gene are SGHRS and YFSETQ. In nucleotides, the CDR3 is TGCGCCTGCAGCTTAGGGAGTTTGGGCAAAAACATTCAGTACTTC. Translation gives CACSLGSLGKNIQYF.

In its sample, this clonotype was seen many times. The chain uses TRBV29-1 and TRBJ1-2, with a weak D call TRBD1 (6 bases). The CDR3 has 12 residues. Trimming shortened V by 3 bases and J by 5 bases, and 10 bases separated the two germline ends. Germline V CDR1 and CDR2: SQVTM, ANQGSEA. CDR3 residues: CSVDYQGYGYTF. In DNA, the CDR3 is TGCAGCGTTGATTACCAGGGGTATGGCTACACCTTC.